The clone carrying this TCR beta chain was recorded only once. The antigen is not known. The sample is drawn from a study of CD8 T cells in ankylosing spondylitis. General observations from the study: A TCR beta motif made of under 10 highly homologous variants seemed typical of ankylosing spondylitis blood. Some motif variants were previously reported in reactive arthritis synovial fluid and blood. Relatively rare in peripheral blood, disease-linked clones were also CD8+.

Germline V gene lookup returns CDR1 SQVTM and CDR2 ANQGSEA. V lost 5 bases to trimming and J lost 1 base, with 4 bases between them. The CDR3 contains 11 residues. TCRdb itself ran the 5' RACE reads through MiXCR, one entry per CDR3 protein. The top ten clones hold under 4.5% of a sample with approximately 520,000 distinct CDR3 sequences, 5.3% of them seen once. The source material was blood, either unsorted or a sorted T cell fraction (not recorded which). This TCR was recovered from a male donor with ankylosing spondylitis. The V gene is TRBV29-1, the J gene TRBJ2-3; D is unclear. The CDR3 DNA sequence: TGCAGCGTTAAGGGCACAGATACGCAGTATTTT. It codes for CSVKGTDTQYF.